The clone carrying this T cell receptor (beta chain) was observed a few times. Antigen specificity is unknown. The data belong to a study of identical twins. Whole-study results and caveats: Conclusions came from cross-sectional statistical analysis, not from following the same donors.

Template switching added a universal primer site; cDNA carried unique molecular identifiers. A single record per CDR3 protein comes from TCRdb applying MiXCR to the 5' RACE reads. Of hundreds of thousands of distinct CDR3 sequences detected, 8.6% appear once; the ten largest clones hold approximately 0.96%. The CDR3 contains 14 residues. The V segment lost 6 bases and the J segment 2 bases; nucleotides outside the gene matches: 1. These same records also appear under a second study, on yellow fever vaccine responses in identical twins.

The sample consisted of PBMCs. The TCR sequence derives from a woman between 18 and 29 years old in good health. This chain connects TRBV12-3 or TRBV12-4 to TRBJ2-6, with 7 bases identical to TRBD1. The chain's CDR3 is CASRGGPGANVLTF. The CDR3 DNA is TGTGCCAGCAGAGGGGGCCCTGGGGCCAACGTCCTGACTTTC.